These T cell receptor beta chains were read from a single sample in a study of CXCR3-negative and CXCR3-positive naive CD8 T cells. After re-calling the 5' RACE reads, TCRdb lists one entry per CDR3 protein, DNA absent. The sample data list around 88,000 distinct CDR3 sequences. Sequencing was performed on naive CXCR3+ CD8+ T cells from blood. Every receptor here comes from a human donor in good health. Some clones in this sample may be carry-over from other donors' samples. Each CDR3 is given with its conserved first and last residue.

TRBJ2-5	TRBV6-2/TRBV6-3	17	CASSYSMASGSQETQYF
TRBJ2-7	TRBV28	13	CASSSYRSYEQYF
TRBJ2-7	TRBV7-3	14	CASSLGTGFNEQYF
TRBJ2-5	TRBV7-9	17	CASSFHGGATFQETQYF
TRBJ2-2	TRBV28	15	CASSLLGRGTGELFF
TRBJ2-3	TRBV11-3	18	CASTSFRDIGRSSDTQYF
TRBJ2-2	TRBV7-3	15	CASSLAGSVTGELFF
TRBJ2-1	TRBV15	16	CATSHPGTGSYNEQFF
TRBJ2-7	TRBV7-9	16	CASMGGPLDDLYEQYF
TRBJ2-7	TRBV5-1	14	CASSLVDDSYEQYF
TRBJ2-2	TRBV7-2	14	CASSPDSPTGELFF
TRBJ2-7	TRBV27	15	CASSRVAGVSYEQYF
TRBJ2-3	TRBV6-2/TRBV6-3	16	CASSYDEGRGADTQYF
TRBJ2-5	TRBV6-2/TRBV6-3	13	CASSYPYQETQYF
TRBJ2-1	TRBV6-2/TRBV6-3	15	CASSFTGGADNEQFF
TRBJ2-3	TRBV7-3	15	CASSPTSGGTDTQYF
TRBJ2-3	TRBV11-2	14	CASNRVQGADTQYF
TRBJ2-3	TRBV5-1	16	CASSQPTVAITDTQYF
TRBJ2-7	TRBV20-1	14	CSAVNDRGSYEQYF
TRBJ1-2	TRBV14	17	CASSQEPGQGILYGYTF
TRBJ1-2	TRBV5-1	15	CASSLASGFNTGYTF